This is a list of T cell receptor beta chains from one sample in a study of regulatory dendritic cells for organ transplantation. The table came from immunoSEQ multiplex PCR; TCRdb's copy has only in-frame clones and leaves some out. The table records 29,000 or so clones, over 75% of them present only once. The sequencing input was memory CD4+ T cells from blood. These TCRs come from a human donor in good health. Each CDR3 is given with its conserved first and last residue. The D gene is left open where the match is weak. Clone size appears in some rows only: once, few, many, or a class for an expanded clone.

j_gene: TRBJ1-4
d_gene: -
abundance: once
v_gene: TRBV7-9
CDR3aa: CASSLGQANEKLFF
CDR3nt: TGTGCCAGCAGCTTAGGACAGGCTAATGAAAAACTGTTTTTT

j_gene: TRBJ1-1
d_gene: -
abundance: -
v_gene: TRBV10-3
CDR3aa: CAISGAQNTEAFF
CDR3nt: TGTGCCATCAGTGGAGCACAGAACACTGAAGCTTTCTTT

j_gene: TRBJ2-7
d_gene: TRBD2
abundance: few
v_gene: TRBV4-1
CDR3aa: CASSQLRGLAGPYEQYF
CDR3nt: TGCGCCAGCAGCCAACTACGTGGACTAGCGGGTCCCTACGAGCAGTACTTC

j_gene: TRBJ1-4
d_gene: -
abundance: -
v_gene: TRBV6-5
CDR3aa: CASRNDGEKLFF
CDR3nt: TGTGCCAGCAGAAACGATGGGGAAAAACTGTTTTTT

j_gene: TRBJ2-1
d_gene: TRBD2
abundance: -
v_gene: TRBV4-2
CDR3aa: CASSPRYGTSGRYNEQFF
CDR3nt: TGTGCCAGCAGCCCCCGGTATGGGACTAGCGGGAGGTACAATGAGCAGTTCTTC

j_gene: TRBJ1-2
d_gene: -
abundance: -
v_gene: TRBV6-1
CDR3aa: CASNPTASYGYTF
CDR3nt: TGTGCCAGCAACCCGACAGCCTCGTATGGCTACACCTTC

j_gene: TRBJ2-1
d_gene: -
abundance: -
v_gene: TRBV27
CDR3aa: CACKGHLYNEQFF
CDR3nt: TGTGCCTGCAAGGGACACCTCTACAATGAGCAGTTCTTC

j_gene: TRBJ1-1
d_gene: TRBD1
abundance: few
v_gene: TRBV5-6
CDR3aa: CASSLDRETEAFF
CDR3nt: TGTGCCAGCAGCCTGGACAGGGAGACTGAAGCTTTCTTT

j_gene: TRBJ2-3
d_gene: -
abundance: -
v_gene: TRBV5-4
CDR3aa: CASSGEPRPNTQYF
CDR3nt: TGTGCCAGCAGTGGCGAGCCCAGACCAAATACGCAGTATTTT

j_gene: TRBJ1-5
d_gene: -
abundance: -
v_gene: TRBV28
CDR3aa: CASSIQPPEEGKPPQHF
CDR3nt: TGTGCCAGCAGCATACAACCCCCAGAGGAGGGGAAACCGCCCCAGCATTTT

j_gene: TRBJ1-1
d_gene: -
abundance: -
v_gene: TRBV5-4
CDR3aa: CASTLNAGNTEAFF
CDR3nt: TGTGCCAGCACCTTAAACGCGGGGAACACTGAAGCTTTCTTT

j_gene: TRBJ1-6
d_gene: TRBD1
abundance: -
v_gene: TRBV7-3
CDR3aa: CASSLRPTGAGSPLHF
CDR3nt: TGTGCCAGCAGCCTAAGGCCGACAGGGGCGGGTTCACCCCTCCACTTT

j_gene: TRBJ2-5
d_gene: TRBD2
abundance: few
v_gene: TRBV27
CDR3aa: CASSLGLAEETQYF
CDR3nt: TGTGCCAGCAGTCTCGGACTAGCGGAAGAGACCCAGTACTTC

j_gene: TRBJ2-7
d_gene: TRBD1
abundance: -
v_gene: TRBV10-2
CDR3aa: CASSSGQGAGPYEQYF
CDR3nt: TGCGCCAGCAGTTCCGGACAGGGGGCGGGCCCCTACGAGCAGTACTTC

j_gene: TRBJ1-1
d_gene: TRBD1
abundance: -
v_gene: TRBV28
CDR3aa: CASSTPGQVFEAFF
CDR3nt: TGTGCCAGCAGTACACCGGGACAGGTTTTTGAAGCTTTCTTT

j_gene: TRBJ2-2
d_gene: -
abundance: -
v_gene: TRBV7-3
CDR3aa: CASSLTGTNTGELFF
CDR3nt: TGTGCCAGCAGCTTAACCGGGACGAACACCGGGGAGCTGTTTTTT

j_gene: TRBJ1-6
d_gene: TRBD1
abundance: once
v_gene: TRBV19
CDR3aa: CASSLRGPSSYNSPLHF
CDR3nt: TGTGCCAGTAGTCTCAGGGGGCCGAGCTCCTATAATTCACCCCTCCACTTT

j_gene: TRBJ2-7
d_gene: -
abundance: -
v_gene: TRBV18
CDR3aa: CASSSSGGTYEQYF
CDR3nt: TGTGCCAGCTCATCGAGTGGTGGGACCTACGAGCAGTACTTC

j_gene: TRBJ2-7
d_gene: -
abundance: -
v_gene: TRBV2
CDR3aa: CASRDGPSYEQYF
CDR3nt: TGTGCCAGCCGGGACGGACCCTCCTACGAGCAGTACTTC

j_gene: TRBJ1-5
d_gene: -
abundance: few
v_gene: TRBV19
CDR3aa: CASSPTGSGQPQHF
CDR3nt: TGTGCCAGTAGTCCCACAGGGAGCGGTCAGCCCCAGCATTTT

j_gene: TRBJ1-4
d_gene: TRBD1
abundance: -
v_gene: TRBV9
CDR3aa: CASSVAPGQGDEKLFF
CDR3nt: TGTGCCAGCAGCGTAGCTCCGGGTCAGGGGGATGAAAAACTGTTTTTT

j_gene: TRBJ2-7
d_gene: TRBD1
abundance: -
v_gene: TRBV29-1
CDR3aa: CSVESRDRNYEQYF
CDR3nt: TGCAGCGTCGAAAGCCGGGACAGGAACTACGAGCAGTACTTC

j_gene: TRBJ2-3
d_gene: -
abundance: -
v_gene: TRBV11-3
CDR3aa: CASSLGGLTDTQYF
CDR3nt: TGTGCCAGCAGCTTGGGAGGTTTGACAGATACGCAGTATTTT

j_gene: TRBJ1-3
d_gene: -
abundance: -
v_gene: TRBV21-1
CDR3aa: CASIGGGGSSGNTIYF
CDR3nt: TGTGCCAGCATCGGCGGCGGGGGGAGCTCTGGAAACACCATATATTTT